The clone carrying this T cell receptor (beta chain) was observed at least ten times. Antigen unknown. This sample is drawn from a study of Graves' ophthalmopathy and Graves' hyperthyroidism. From RNA, the CDR3 regions of TCR beta chains were amplified and sequenced. In the first round, RT-PCR was carried out with HTBI primers, and a multiplex PCR formed the second round. MiXCR was run by TCRdb on the multiplex PCR reads, yielding one entry per CDR3 protein. The data contain 300,000 to 400,000 distinct CDR3 sequences, 17% of them singletons. This CDR3 comprises 13 residues. Between the trimmed V and J ends, which lost 7 bases and 5 bases, there was a span of 15 bases. CDR1 and CDR2 from the germline V gene are LGHNT and FRNRAP. General study results and limits: A classifier, a 13-signature model, separated ophthalmopathy from stable hyperthyroidism with about 88% sensitivity and 81.08% specificity.

Thyroid ultrasound, orbital computed tomography, TRAb, serum thyroxine and clinical symptoms formed the basis of diagnosis. The V call is TRBV12-5, the J call TRBJ2-7; no definite D call. Sequencing input: peripheral blood. This receptor was identified in an adult woman with stable Graves' hyperthyroidism. The CDR3 coding sequence is TGTGCTAGTGTGGATGGTTGGGCCAACGAGCAGTACTTC. Translated: CASVDGWANEQYF.